This T cell receptor (beta chain) was obtained from a study of technical replicates of blood from a handful of donors. Only a few counts were recorded for this clone. The germline V gene encodes CDR1 SGDLS and CDR2 YYNGEE. V shed 2 bases and J shed 3 bases, with 5 bases lying between them. The CDR3 is 12 residues long. The data were produced by immunoSEQ multiplex PCR, yet TCRdb's version contains in-frame clones alone and is incomplete. The profile shows tens of thousands of clones, 92% of them singletons. The chain recombines TRBV9 with TRBJ1-2; D unclear. Sequencing was done on a sample of T cells isolated from PBMCs. The receptor was isolated from a human donor in good health. This CDR3 is CASSVSDYGYTF. CDR3 DNA: TGTGCCAGCAGCGTCTCAGACTATGGCTACACCTTC.